The 18 T cell receptor beta chains reported below all come from one sample, sequenced in a study of blood T cells in healthy people across ages. For the second PCR, which ran for roughly 6 to 12 cycles, a sample-barcoded 5' primer and a J-beta primer mix were used. TCRdb ran MiXCR on the 5' RACE reads and lists one entry per CDR3 protein. This repertoire shows about 1,800,000 distinct CDR3 sequences, approximately 28% found once; its top ten account for 7.7%. Sequences were obtained from blood. These receptors were obtained from a woman aged 30 to 39 in good health.

This clonotype was detected a few times. This rearrangement joins TRBV11-2 to TRBJ2-7, with D perhaps matching TRBD1 (6 bases). V lost 1 base, J lost 3 bases, and 13 bases lay in between. Germline V gene data show CDR1 as SGHAT and CDR2 as FQNNGV. The CDR3 loop spans 15 amino acids. The CDR3 nucleotides are TGTGCCAGCAGCTTAGGCCGGGACAAATTCTACGAGCAGTACTTC. Protein sequence: CASSLGRDKFYEQYF.

This clonotype was detected ten times or more. This sequence joins TRBV29-1 and TRBJ2-7, with 7 positions matching TRBD1. This CDR3 has 16 amino acids. From germline, CDR1 is SQVTM and CDR2 ANQGSEA. The V and J ends lost 3 bases and 0 bases, in that order; junction bases with no gene match: 11. The CDR3 is CSVDLSRAGGSYEQYF. CDR3 DNA sequence: TGCAGCGTTGATCTGAGTCGCGCAGGGGGCTCCTACGAGCAGTACTTC.

This chain connects TRBV12-5 to TRBJ2-1; D is ambiguous. The germline gives CDR1 LGHNT, CDR2 FRNRAP. The CDR3 contains 13 residues. Trimming stripped 6 bases from V and 10 bases from J, with 16 bases between. As DNA, the CDR3 is TGTGCTAGTGGACCAGGACCCAACTACGAGCAGTTCTTC. Its protein is CASGPGPNYEQFF.

This clonotype came up many times. The chain has TRBV6-5 and TRBJ1-5; TRBD1 matches 7 bases. Germline V gene data show CDR1 as MNHEY and CDR2 as SVGAGI. Trimming removed 5 bases from V and 3 bases from J; junction bases left unmatched: 4. The CDR3 is 14 amino acids. The CDR3 DNA reads as TGTGCCAGCAGTCCCGGACAGGACAATCAGCCCCAGCATTTT. This gives the protein CASSPGQDNQPQHF.

V gene TRBV11-2 combines with J gene TRBJ1-3; 8 positions match TRBD1. This CDR3 region has 17 residues. CDR1 and CDR2 (germline): SGHAT, FQNNGV. Unmatched junction bases numbered 13, after V lost 4 bases and J lost 5 bases. CDR3 bases: TGTGCCAGCAGCTGGGGGCATGACAGGGGCGAACGAAACACCATATATTTT. As protein: CASSWGHDRGERNTIYF.

The chain couples TRBV29-1 to TRBJ1-1; D call uncertain. The V and J ends lost 7 bases and 1 base respectively, with 16 bases between them. Germline loops: CDR1 SQVTM, CDR2 ANQGSEA. There are 14 residues in the CDR3. This CDR3 reads CSALPRVGNTEAFF. CDR3 in DNA: TGCAGCGCATTGCCACGGGTCGGGAACACTGAAGCTTTCTTT.

This clonotype was counted a few times. V usage is TRBV10-2 and J usage is TRBJ1-2, with TRBD1 matching over 8 bases. The CDR3 loop spans 18 amino acids. With V trimmed by 2 bases and J by 1 base, 12 bases remained unmatched. Germline CDR1 reads WSHSY; CDR2 reads SAAADI. The CDR3 loop is CASSEPYDQGAVNYGYTF. CDR3 coding DNA: TGCGCCAGCAGTGAGCCGTACGACCAGGGGGCAGTTAACTATGGCTACACCTTC.

A remark on this clonotype: A much larger clone differs by one base, so this may be a read error. The chain uses TRBV4-2 and TRBJ2-7, with unresolved D. V dropped 1 base and J dropped 4 bases, with 11 bases sitting between them. The length of the CDR3 is 14 residues. Germline V gene lookup returns CDR1 LGHNA and CDR2 YNFKEQ. This chain's CDR3 is CASSQVLRSYEQYF. The CDR3 nucleotides are TGTGCCAGCAGCCAAGTTCTCAGGAGTTACGAGCAGTACTTC.

The rearrangement joins TRBV27 to TRBJ2-3, with D perhaps matching TRBD1 or TRBD2 (5 bases each). Germline V gives CDR1 MNHEY, CDR2 SMNVEV (reference sequence). This CDR3 is 16 amino acids long. V was shortened by 6 bases and J by 5 bases, with 21 bases between the two germline ends. This CDR3 is CASRLSRGRKGDTQYF. In nucleotides, the CDR3 is TGTGCCAGCAGACTCTCCCGGGGCCGAAAGGGAGATACGCAGTATTTT.

This clonotype appeared a few times. The J gene is TRBJ2-3, the V gene TRBV6-2 or TRBV6-3, with D possibly TRBD2 on 5 matching bases. This CDR3 has 15 amino acids. Looked up from germline, CDR1 is MNHEY and CDR2 is SVGEGT. With 8 bases removed from V and 5 bases from J, the gap between germline ends came to 20 bases. CDR3 sequence (DNA): TGTGCCAGCGCCCTACCTGACCGGGCGGGAGATACGCAGTATTTT. Its translation: CASALPDRAGDTQYF.

This clonotype was counted many times. V and J are TRBV20-1 and TRBJ2-5; maybe TRBD1 (7 bases). CDR3 length: 13 amino acids. The germline gives CDR1 DFQATT, CDR2 SNEGSKA (reference sequence). Trimming shortened V by 1 base and J by 11 bases, and 17 bases separated the two germline ends. The CDR3 region has the DNA TGCAGTGCTAGAGGGCCAGGGGGGTCTAGTCAGTACTTC. This translates into CSARGPGGSSQYF.

This clonotype was observed at least ten times. This sequence joins TRBV20-1 and TRBJ2-7, with 7 bases fitting TRBD2. CDR3 length: 14 amino acids. The V segment lost 5 bases and the J segment 0 bases; nucleotides outside the gene matches: 7. The germline gives CDR1 DFQATT, CDR2 SNEGSKA (reference sequence). The CDR3 protein is CSAAGTTYSYEQYF. The CDR3 region has the DNA TGCAGTGCTGCCGGGACTACCTACTCCTACGAGCAGTACTTC.

This clonotype has a count of ten or more. The chain uses TRBV19 and TRBJ2-7, with 8 bases aligning to TRBD2. The CDR3 contains 15 residues. V trimming: 2 bases; J trimming: 5 bases; junction bases outside the gene matches: 8. Germline V gene lookup returns CDR1 LNHDA and CDR2 SQIVND (reference sequence). CDR3 in amino acids: CASSISGAGVNEQYF. In DNA, the CDR3 is TGTGCCAGTAGTATATCGGGAGCGGGAGTTAACGAGCAGTACTTC.

The chain carries TRBV20-1 and TRBJ2-5; no firm D call. There are 12 residues in the CDR3. Deletions cut 6 bases from V and 5 bases from J, with 13 bases between. Germline lookup yields CDR1 DFQATT and CDR2 SNEGSKA (reference sequence). For the CDR3, the DNA is TGCAGTGCGCGAGCGCTGGGGGAGACCCAGTACTTC. This translates into CSARALGETQYF.

This clonotype came up many times. The V and J genes are TRBV7-3 and TRBJ2-3; no definite D call. Trimming cost V 0 bases and J 0 bases, with 7 bases left between them. The V gene's germline CDR1 is SGHTA and CDR2 FQGTGA. The CDR3 runs to 15 residues. The CDR3 sequence: CASSLTVDSTDTQYF. In DNA form, the CDR3 reads TGTGCCAGCAGCTTAACCGTGGATAGCACAGATACGCAGTATTTT. The variable domain in full, with the rest retrieved from reference TRBV7-3 and TRBJ2-3, is GAGVSQTPSNKVTEKGKYVELRCDPISGHTALYWYRQSLGQGPEFLIYFQGTGAADDSGLPNDRFFAVRPEGSVSTLKIQRTERGDSAVYLCASSLTVDSTDTQYFGPGTRLTVL.

This clonotype was counted a few times. The chain is built from TRBV7-2 and TRBJ1-4; TRBD1 matches 7 bases. The CDR3 runs 14 residues. The ends lost 6 bases at V and 7 bases at J; junction bases unmatched: 8. Germline values: CDR1 SGHTA, CDR2 FQGNSA. The CDR3 bases are TGTGCCAGCAGTCGACAGGGTTCGGGTGAAAAACTGTTTTTT. This gives the protein CASSRQGSGEKLFF.

This clonotype has only a few counts. V and J are TRBV6-2 or TRBV6-3 and TRBJ1-1, with TRBD1 as a possible D gene (5 bases). This CDR3 comprises 12 residues. The ends were cut back, 11 bases at V and 1 base at J, with 11 bases in the middle. In germline, CDR1 is MNHEY, CDR2 SVGEGT. CDR3 protein: CAGRDPNTEAFF. Written as DNA, the CDR3 is TGTGCCGGCCGGGACCCGAACACTGAAGCTTTCTTT.

This clonotype has only a few counts. The chain is built from TRBV6-5 and TRBJ2-1; no clear D. Trimming stripped 2 bases from V and 1 base from J, with 12 bases between. The CDR3 has 16 residues. The V gene's germline CDR1 is MNHEY and CDR2 SVGAGI. For the CDR3, the DNA is TGTGCCAGCAGTTACATCAAGGGTAGTTCCTACAATGAGCAGTTCTTC. This sequence encodes CASSYIKGSSYNEQFF.